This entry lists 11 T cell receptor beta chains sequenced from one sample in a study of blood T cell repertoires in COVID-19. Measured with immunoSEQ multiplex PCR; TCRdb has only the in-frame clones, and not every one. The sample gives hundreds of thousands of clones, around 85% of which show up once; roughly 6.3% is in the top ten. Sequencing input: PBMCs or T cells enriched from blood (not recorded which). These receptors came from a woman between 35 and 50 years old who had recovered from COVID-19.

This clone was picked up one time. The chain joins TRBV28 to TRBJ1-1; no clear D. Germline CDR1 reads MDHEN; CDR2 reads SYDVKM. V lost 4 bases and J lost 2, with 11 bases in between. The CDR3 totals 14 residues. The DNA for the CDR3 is TGTGCCAGCAGTTCCCACAGAGTCAACACTGAAGCTTTCTTT. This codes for CASSSHRVNTEAFF.

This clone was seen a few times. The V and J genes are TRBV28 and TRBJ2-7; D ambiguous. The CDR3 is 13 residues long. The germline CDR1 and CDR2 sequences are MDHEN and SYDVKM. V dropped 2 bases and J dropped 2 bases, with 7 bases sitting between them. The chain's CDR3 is CASSLVRAYEQYF. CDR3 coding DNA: TGTGCCAGCAGTTTAGTCCGGGCCTACGAGCAGTACTTC.

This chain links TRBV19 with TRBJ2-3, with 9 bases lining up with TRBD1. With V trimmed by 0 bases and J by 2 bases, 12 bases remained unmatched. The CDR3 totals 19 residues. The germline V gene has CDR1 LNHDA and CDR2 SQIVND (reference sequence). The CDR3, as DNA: TGTGCCAGTAGTATAGATCTGAGGGAAGGGACAGGGTTCACAGATACGCAGTATTTT. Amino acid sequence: CASSIDLREGTGFTDTQYF.

The CDR3 DNA reads TGTGCCAGCAGCTCGCAGGGGCTGGGGGACACTGAAGCTTTCTTT. It translates to CASSSQGLGDTEAFF. The V and J genes are TRBV7-3 and TRBJ1-1, with D perhaps TRBD1 (6 bases). V was pared by 4 bases and J by 3 bases, with 15 bases between. Per the germline V gene, CDR1 is SGHTA and CDR2 is FQGTGA. This CDR3 has 15 amino acids.

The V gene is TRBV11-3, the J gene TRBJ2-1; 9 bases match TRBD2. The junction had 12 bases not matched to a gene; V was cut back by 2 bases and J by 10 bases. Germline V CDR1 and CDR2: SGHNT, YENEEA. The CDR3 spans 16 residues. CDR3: CASSLNSLAGKGEQFF. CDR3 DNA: TGTGCCAGCAGCTTAAACTCGCTAGCGGGGAAGGGGGAGCAGTTCTTC.

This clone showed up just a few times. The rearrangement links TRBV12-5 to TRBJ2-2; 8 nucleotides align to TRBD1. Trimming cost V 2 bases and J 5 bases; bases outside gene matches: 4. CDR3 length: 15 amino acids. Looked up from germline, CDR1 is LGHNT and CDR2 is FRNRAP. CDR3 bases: TGTGCTAGTGGTTTGAGCCACAGGGGGACCGGGGAGCTGTTTTTT. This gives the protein CASGLSHRGTGELFF.

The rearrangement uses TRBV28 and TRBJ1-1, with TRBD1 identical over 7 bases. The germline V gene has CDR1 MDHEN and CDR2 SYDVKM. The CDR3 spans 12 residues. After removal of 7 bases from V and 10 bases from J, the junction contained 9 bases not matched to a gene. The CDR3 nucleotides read TGTGCCAGCACTATACTTCAGGGGGTAGCTTTCTTT. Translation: CASTILQGVAFF.

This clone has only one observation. CDR3 DNA sequence: TGTGCCAGTAGTATAGCGGGGGTCACCGGGGAGCTGTTTTTT. Its translation: CASSIAGVTGELFF. This chain uses TRBV19 with TRBJ2-2; TRBD2 might be the D (6 bases). Trimming took 1 base from V and 4 from J, leaving 7 bases between them. The CDR3 is made up of 14 amino acids. The germline gives CDR1 LNHDA, CDR2 SQIVND (reference sequence). Full variable domain (missing parts from reference TRBV19 and TRBJ2-2): DGGITQSPKYLFRKEGQNVTLSCEQNLNHDAMYWYRQDPGQGLRLIYYSQIVNDFQKGDIAEGYSVSREKKESFPLTVTSAQKNPTAFYLCASSIAGVTGELFFGEGSRLTVL.

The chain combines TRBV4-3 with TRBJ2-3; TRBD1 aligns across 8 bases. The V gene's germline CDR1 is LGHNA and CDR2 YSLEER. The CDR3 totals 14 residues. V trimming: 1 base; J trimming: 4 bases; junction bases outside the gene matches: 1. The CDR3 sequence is CASSQVDRADTQYF. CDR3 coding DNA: TGCGCCAGCAGCCAAGTGGACAGGGCAGATACGCAGTATTTT.

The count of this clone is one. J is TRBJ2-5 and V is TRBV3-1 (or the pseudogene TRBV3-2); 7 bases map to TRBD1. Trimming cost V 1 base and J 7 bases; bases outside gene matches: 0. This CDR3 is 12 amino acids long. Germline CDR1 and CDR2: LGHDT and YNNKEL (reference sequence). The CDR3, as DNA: TGTGCCAGCAGCCAAGCAGGGGGGACCCAGTACTTC. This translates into CASSQAGGTQYF.

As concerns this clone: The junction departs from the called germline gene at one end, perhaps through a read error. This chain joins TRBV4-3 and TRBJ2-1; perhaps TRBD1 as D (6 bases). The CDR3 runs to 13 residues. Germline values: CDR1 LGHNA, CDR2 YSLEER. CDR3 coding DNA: TGCGCCAGCAGCCAAGATTTTGGGGGCCGCTTGATCTTC. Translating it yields CASSQDFGGRLIF.